Ten or more counts support the clone carrying this T cell receptor (beta chain). The data derive from a study of T cells in Graves' hyperthyroidism and ophthalmopathy. Study-wide context: At initial diagnosis, before any treatment had begun, peripheral blood was obtained.

From germline, CDR1 is MDHEN and CDR2 SYDVKM. The CDR3 totals 16 residues. Trimming removed 6 bases from V and 7 bases from J, with 19 bases in between. Amplified TCR beta CDR3 regions derived from RNA transcripts. TCR CDR3 underwent first-round RT-PCR with the HTBI primer set. From the multiplex PCR reads, TCRdb called clonotypes with MiXCR, one entry per CDR3 protein. This table has about 200,000 distinct CDR3 sequences, 15% to 20% appearing once. The receptor's source is a middle-aged man with Graves' hyperthyroidism. The V and J genes are TRBV28 and TRBJ1-6, with a tentative D call TRBD1 (5 bases). The sequencing input was blood. The CDR3 coding sequence is TGTGCCAGCAGCATTCCCCAGGGAGGGATGAATTCACCCCTCCACTTT. Amino acid sequence: CASSIPQGGMNSPLHF.